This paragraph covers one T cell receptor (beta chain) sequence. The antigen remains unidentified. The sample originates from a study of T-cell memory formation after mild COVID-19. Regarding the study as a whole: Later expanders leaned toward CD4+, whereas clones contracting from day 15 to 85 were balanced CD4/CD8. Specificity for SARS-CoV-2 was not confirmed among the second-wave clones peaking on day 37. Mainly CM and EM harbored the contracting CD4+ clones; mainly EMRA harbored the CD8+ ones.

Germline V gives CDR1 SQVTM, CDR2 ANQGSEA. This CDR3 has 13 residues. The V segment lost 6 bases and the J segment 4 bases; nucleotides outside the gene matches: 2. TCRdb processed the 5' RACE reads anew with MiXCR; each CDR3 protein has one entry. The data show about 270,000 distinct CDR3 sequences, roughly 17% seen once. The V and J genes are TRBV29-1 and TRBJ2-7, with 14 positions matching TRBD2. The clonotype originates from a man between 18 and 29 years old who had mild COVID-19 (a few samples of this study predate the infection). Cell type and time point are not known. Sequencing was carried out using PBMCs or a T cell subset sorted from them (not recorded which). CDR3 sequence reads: CSVRTSGGYEQYF. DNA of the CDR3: TGCAGCGTACGGACTAGCGGGGGGTACGAGCAGTACTTC.